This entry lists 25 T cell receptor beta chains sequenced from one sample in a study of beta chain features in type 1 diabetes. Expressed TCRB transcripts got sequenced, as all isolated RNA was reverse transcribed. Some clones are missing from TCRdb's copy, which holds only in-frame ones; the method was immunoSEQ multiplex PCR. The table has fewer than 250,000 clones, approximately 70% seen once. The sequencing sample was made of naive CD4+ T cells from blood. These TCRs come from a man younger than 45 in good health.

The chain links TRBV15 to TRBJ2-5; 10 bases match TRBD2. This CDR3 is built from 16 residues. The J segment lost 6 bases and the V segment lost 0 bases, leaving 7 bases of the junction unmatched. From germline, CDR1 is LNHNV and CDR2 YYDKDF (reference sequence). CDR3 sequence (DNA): TGTGCCACCAGCAGAGATCTAGCGGGAGAGCGGAAGACCCAGTACTTC. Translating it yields CATSRDLAGERKTQYF.

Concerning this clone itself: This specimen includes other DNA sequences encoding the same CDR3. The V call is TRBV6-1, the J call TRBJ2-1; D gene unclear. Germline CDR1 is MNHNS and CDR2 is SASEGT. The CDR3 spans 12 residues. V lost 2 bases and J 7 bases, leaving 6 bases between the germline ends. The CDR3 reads CASSELGNEQFF. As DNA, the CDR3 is TGTGCCAGCAGTGAACTTGGTAATGAGCAGTTCTTC.

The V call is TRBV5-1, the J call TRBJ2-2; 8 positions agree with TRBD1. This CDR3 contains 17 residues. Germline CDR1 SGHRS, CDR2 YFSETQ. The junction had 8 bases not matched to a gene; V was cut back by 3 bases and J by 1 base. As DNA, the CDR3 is TGCGCCAGCAGCTCGCAAACCGGGACAGGGAACACCGGGGAGCTGTTTTTT. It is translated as CASSSQTGTGNTGELFF.

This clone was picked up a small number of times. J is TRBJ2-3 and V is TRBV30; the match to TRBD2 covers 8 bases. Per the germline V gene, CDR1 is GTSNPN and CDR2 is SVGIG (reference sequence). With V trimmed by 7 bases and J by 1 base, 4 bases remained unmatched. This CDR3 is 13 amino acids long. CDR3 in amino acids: CASAGGRTDTQYF. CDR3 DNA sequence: TGTGCCTCTGCGGGGGGCCGCACAGATACGCAGTATTTT.

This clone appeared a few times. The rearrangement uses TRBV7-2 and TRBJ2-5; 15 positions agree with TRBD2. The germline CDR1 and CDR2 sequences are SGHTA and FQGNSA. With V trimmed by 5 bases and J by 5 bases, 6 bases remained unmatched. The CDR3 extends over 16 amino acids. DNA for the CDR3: TGTGCCAGCAGCCTGGGACTAGCGGGGGGTGAGGAGACCCAGTACTTC. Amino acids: CASSLGLAGGEETQYF.

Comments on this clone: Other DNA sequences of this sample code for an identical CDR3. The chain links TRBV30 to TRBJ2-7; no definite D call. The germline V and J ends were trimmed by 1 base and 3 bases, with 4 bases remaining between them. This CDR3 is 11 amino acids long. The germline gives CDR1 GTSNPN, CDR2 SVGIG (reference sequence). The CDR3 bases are TGTGCCTGGAGTGCCCGCTACGAGCAGTACTTC. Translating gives CAWSARYEQYF. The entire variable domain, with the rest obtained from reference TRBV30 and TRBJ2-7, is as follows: SQTIHQWPATLVQPVGSPLSLECTVEGTSNPNLYWYRQAAGRGLQLLFYSVGIGQISSEVPQNLSASRPQDRQFILSSKKLLLSDSGFYLCAWSARYEQYFGPGTRLTVT.

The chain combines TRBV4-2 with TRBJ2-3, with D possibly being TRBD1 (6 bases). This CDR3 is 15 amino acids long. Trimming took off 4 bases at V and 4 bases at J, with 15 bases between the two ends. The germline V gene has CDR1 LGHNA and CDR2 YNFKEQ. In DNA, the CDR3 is TGTGCCAGCAGCCCGGGGACACCTGGGGCAGATACGCAGTATTTT. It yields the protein CASSPGTPGADTQYF.

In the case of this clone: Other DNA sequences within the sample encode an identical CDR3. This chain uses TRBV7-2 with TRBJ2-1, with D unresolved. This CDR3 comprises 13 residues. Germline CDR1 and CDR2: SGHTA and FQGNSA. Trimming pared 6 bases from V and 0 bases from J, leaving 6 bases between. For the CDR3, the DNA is TGTGCCAGCAGATCAAGCTCCTACAATGAGCAGTTCTTC. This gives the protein CASRSSSYNEQFF.

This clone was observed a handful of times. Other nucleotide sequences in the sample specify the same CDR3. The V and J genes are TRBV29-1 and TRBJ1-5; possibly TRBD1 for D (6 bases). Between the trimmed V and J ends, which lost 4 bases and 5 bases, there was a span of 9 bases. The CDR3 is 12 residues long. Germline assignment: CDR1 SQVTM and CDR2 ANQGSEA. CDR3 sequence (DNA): TGCAGCGTTGGAGCAGGGGATCAGCCCCAGCATTTT. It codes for CSVGAGDQPQHF.

The CDR3 spells CASSVTPSSGNTQYF. The CDR3 region has the DNA TGTGCCAGCAGCGTAACCCCCTCGAGCGGGAATACGCAGTATTTT. The chain couples TRBV9 to TRBJ2-3, with 7 bases aligning to TRBD2. CDR1 and CDR2 (germline): SGDLS, YYNGEE. V trimming: 1 base; J trimming: 7 bases; junction bases outside the gene matches: 9. The CDR3 has 15 residues.

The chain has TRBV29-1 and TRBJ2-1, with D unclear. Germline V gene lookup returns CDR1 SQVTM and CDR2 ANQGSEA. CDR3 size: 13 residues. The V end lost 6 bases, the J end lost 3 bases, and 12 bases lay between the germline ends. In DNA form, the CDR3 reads TGCAGCGTCCGGCCCGGTTTCTACAATGAGCAGTTCTTC. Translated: CSVRPGFYNEQFF.

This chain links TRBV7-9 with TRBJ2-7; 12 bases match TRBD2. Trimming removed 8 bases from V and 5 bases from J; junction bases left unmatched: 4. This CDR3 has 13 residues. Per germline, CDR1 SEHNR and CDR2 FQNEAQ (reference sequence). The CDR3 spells CASGSSGRDEQYF. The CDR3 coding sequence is TGTGCCAGCGGGTCTAGCGGGAGGGACGAGCAGTACTTC.

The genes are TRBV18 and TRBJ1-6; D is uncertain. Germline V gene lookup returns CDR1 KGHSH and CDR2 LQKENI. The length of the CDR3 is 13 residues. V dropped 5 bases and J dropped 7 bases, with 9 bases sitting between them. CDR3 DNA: TGTGCCAGCTCAGCCAACGGGAATTCACCCCTCCACTTT. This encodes CASSANGNSPLHF.

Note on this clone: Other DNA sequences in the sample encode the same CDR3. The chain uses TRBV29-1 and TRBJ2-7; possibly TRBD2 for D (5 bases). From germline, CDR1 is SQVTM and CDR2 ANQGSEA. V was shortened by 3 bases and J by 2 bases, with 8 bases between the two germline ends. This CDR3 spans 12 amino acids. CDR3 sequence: CSVEGSAYEQYF. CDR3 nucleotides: TGCAGCGTTGAGGGTAGCGCCTACGAGCAGTACTTC.

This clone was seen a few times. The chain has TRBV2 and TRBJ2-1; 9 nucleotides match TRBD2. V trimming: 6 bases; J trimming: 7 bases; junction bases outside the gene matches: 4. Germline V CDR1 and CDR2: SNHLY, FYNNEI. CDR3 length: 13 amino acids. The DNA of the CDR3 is TGTGCCAGCAGGATACTAGCGGGTAATGAGCAGTTCTTC. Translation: CASRILAGNEQFF.

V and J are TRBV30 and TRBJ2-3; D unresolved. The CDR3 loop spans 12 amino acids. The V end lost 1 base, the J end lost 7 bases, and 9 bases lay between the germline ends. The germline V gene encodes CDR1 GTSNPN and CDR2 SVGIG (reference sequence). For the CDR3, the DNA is TGTGCCTGGAGTGATCGTTACAATACGCAGTATTTT. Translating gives CAWSDRYNTQYF.

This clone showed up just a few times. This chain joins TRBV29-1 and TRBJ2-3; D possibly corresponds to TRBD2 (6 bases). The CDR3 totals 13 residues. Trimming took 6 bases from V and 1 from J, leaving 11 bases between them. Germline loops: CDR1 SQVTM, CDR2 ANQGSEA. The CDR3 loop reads CSVKGLGTDTQYF. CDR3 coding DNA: TGCAGCGTGAAGGGACTCGGCACAGATACGCAGTATTTT.

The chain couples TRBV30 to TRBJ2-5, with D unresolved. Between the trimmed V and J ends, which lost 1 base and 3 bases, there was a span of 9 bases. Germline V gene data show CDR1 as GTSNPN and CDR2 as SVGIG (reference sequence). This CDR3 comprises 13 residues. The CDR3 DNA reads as TGTGCCTGGAGTGGTGGCTACAAAGAGACCCAGTACTTC. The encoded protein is CAWSGGYKETQYF.

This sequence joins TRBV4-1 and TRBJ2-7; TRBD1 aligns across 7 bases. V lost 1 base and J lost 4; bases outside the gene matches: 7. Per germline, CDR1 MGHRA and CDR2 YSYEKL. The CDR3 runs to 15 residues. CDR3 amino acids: CASSQVPGQSYEQYF. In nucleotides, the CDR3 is TGCGCCAGCAGCCAAGTGCCGGGACAGAGTTACGAGCAGTACTTC.

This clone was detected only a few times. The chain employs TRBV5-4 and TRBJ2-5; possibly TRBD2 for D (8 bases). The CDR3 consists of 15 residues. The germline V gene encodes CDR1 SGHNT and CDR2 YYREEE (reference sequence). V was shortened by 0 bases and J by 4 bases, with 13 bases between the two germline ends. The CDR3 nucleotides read TGTGCCAGCAGCTTGGCGGGAGGGGGCACAGAGACCCAGTACTTC. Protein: CASSLAGGGTETQYF.

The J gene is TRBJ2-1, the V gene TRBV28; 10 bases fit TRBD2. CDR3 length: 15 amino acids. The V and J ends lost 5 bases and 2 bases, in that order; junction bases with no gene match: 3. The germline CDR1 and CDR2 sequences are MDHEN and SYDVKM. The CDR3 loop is CASSVAGGTYNEQFF. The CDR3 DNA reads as TGTGCCAGCAGTGTAGCGGGAGGTACCTACAATGAGCAGTTCTTC.

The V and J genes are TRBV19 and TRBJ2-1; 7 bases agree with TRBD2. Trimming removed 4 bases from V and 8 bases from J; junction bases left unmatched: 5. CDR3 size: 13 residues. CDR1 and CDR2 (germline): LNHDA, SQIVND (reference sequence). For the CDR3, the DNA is TGTGCCAGTAGTAGCGGGAGTGGTTATGAGCAGTTCTTC. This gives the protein CASSSGSGYEQFF.

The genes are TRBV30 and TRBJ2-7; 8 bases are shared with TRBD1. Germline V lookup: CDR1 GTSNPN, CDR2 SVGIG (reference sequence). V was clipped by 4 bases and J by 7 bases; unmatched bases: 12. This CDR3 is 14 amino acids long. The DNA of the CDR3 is TGTGCCTGGAACCCGGGACAGGTCCTAGGAGAGCAGTACTTC. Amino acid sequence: CAWNPGQVLGEQYF.

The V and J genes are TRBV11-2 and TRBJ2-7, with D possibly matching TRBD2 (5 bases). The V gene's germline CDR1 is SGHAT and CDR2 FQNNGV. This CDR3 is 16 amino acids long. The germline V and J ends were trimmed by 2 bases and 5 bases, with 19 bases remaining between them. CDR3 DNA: TGTGCCAGCAGCTTAATGCGGGCGGATTGGGTACACGAGCAGTACTTC. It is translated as CASSLMRADWVHEQYF.

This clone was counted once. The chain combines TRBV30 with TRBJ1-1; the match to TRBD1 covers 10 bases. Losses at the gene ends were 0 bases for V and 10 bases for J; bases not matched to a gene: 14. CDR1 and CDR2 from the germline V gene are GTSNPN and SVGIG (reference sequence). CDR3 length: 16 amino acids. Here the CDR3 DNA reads TGTGCCTGGAGTGTACGCGGGACAGGGGATGGAGGTAGAGCTTTCTTT. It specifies CAWSVRGTGDGGRAFF.